This T cell receptor (beta chain) derives from a study of blood T cell repertoires in COVID-19. Study background: Both acute and convalescent COVID-19 samples were obtained from the United States, Italy and Spain. Sources were T cells, B-cell-depleted T cells, or PBMCs; the material itself was cDNA or gDNA.

How the authors handled the data: Amplification from reference gene primers served as the basis for estimated nucleated cell counts. Here immunoSEQ multiplex PCR was the method, and the copy in TCRdb shows in-frame clones only, minus some. The V and J calls and clone size were taken over from that table, and D and trimming were inferred from the DNA. The sample has some 370,000 clones, 85% to 90% seen once. This TCR came from a man between 18 and 29 years old with active or convalescent COVID-19. Sequenced sample: peripheral blood.

For the CDR3, the DNA is TGTGCCAGCAGTCCGCTGACTCAGAGGGCTTTCTTT. Encoded protein: CASSPLTQRAFF. The chain uses TRBV12-3 or TRBV12-4 and TRBJ1-1; D remains ambiguous. The CDR3 has 12 residues. Trimming stripped 5 bases from V and 11 bases from J, with 15 bases between.